These T cell receptor beta chains were read from a single sample in a study of cytomegalovirus exposure and HLA in healthy donors. The repertoire was sequenced with immunoSEQ multiplex PCR; TCRdb's copy has only in-frame clones and lacks some. Of 100,000 to 150,000 clones listed, approximately 85% are singletons. The sample consisted of PBMCs. These receptors originate from a boy younger than 18 in good health and CMV-seronegative. Both conserved end residues are part of each CDR3. The D gene is left open where the match is weak. The size entry is marked missing in some rows and otherwise reads once, few, many or a size class.

V	size	D	J	CDR3
TRBV6-5	.	.	TRBJ1-2	CASRSDIYGYTF
TRBV30	.	.	TRBJ2-5	CAWSVPRDTWETQYF
TRBV7-2	once	.	TRBJ2-7	CASSLAGTVGYF
TRBV7-4	.	.	TRBJ1-1	CASRGGGYTEAFF
TRBV19	.	.	TRBJ1-5	CASSISHSQPQHF
TRBV7-6	.	TRBD2	TRBJ2-1	CASSLVWGEGYNEQFF
TRBV29-1	.	TRBD2	TRBJ2-1	CSVESSGGYNEQFF
TRBV9	.	TRBD1	TRBJ1-2	CASSVEGQPNNYGYTF
TRBV7-3	.	TRBD2	TRBJ2-1	CASSLNSGSSYNEQFF
TRBV6-5	.	TRBD1	TRBJ2-1	CASSYSRGRAGEQFF
TRBV10-3	.	TRBD1	TRBJ1-3	CAIRSPGQGTSGNTIYF
TRBV13	.	TRBD2	TRBJ2-1	CASSPSTSGGASYNEQFF
TRBV25-1	.	.	TRBJ2-1	CASSSDGSNEQFF
TRBV7-9	.	.	TRBJ1-4	CASSAGEKLFF
TRBV5-1	.	.	TRBJ1-2	CASYDNHGYTF
TRBV9	.	.	TRBJ1-2	CASSVGGGDYGYTF
TRBV7-9	few	TRBD1	TRBJ2-5	CASRIGQGQETQYF
TRBV27	.	.	TRBJ2-4	CASSFSGWRNIQYF
TRBV4-2	.	TRBD2	TRBJ2-1	CASSPGLAGGEQFF
TRBV4-1	few	.	TRBJ1-1	CASSQEVSAAGIPEAFF
TRBV7-9	.	.	TRBJ1-3	CASSRGSGNTIYF
TRBV19	.	.	TRBJ1-4	CASSIQGNQEKLFF
TRBV18	.	.	TRBJ1-4	CASSPRRVDEKLFF
TRBV9	.	.	TRBJ1-1	CASSAGGLTEAFF
TRBV29-1	.	.	TRBJ1-1	CSVVRGNTEAFF
TRBV19	.	TRBD2	TRBJ2-5	CASSTYGGRETQYF
TRBV4-2	.	.	TRBJ1-1	CASSQPDRMNTEAFF
TRBV6-6	.	TRBD2	TRBJ2-3	CASTITETGGTQYF
TRBV11-2	.	TRBD2	TRBJ2-7	CASSLVSGTYEQYF
TRBV7-9	.	.	TRBJ2-7	CASSPPRGLLIYEQYF
TRBV7-8	once	.	TRBJ1-6	CASSLASGFNSPLHF
TRBV7-2	.	.	TRBJ2-1	CASSQTPGRTNEQFF
TRBV18	.	.	TRBJ1-1	CASSPWVAGVITEAFF
TRBV2	few	TRBD1	TRBJ2-7	CASRQDRVINEQYF
TRBV4-3	many	TRBD1	TRBJ1-3	CASSPTLQGVAGNTIYF
TRBV7-9	.	TRBD1	TRBJ2-1	CASSLWGAGQVINEQFF
TRBV7-2	.	TRBD1	.	CASSLVGTGEPEQYF
TRBV6-4	.	TRBD1	TRBJ1-2	CASQRGQGGYTF
TRBV7-2	.	TRBD2	TRBJ2-3	CASGRAGRGADTQYF
TRBV5-1	.	.	TRBJ2-5	CASSLGRGGETQYF
TRBV9	.	.	TRBJ2-2	CASRAGSPTGELFF
TRBV25-1	.	TRBD1	TRBJ1-4	CASSGSGTGLEKLFF
TRBV18	.	.	TRBJ2-5	CASSPVEEETQYF
TRBV7-6	.	TRBD2	TRBJ2-3	CASSLGLAGSTDTQYF
TRBV7-2	.	TRBD2	TRBJ2-7	CASSLATPGLAGRYEQYF
TRBV5-6	.	TRBD1	TRBJ2-7	CASSWGQTYEQYF
TRBV5-6	.	.	.	CASSLGGVYEQYF
TRBV6-6	.	.	TRBJ1-4	CASSYRGANEKLFF
TRBV13	.	.	TRBJ1-2	CASSVRVSFYGYTF